This TCR beta chain was sequenced for a study of early T cells in non-severe SARS-CoV-2 infection. The length of the CDR3 is 15 residues. The V and J ends lost 2 bases and 9 bases respectively, with 19 bases between them. Germline CDR1 SGHTA, CDR2 FQGTGA. Unique molecular identifiers tagged individual cDNA molecules. TCRdb reprocessed the 5' RACE reads via MiXCR and lists one record per CDR3 protein. The repertoire consists of about 31,000 distinct CDR3 sequences, with approximately 5.3% occurring once and the leading ten covering approximately 5.5%. This clonotype was seen repeatedly, ten times or more.

This receptor was obtained from an adult who was a healthcare worker with PCR-confirmed SARS-CoV-2 infection or an uninfected control (not recorded which). Sequencing was performed on whole blood. The chain combines TRBV7-3 with TRBJ2-5, with D perhaps matching TRBD2 (6 bases). The CDR3 region is CASSLYPSPPGAQYF. The DNA for the CDR3 is TGTGCCAGCAGCTTATATCCTAGTCCTCCGGGGGCCCAGTACTTC.